The entry below describes one T cell receptor (beta chain). The source of the sample is a study of cytomegalovirus exposure and HLA in healthy donors. Study-wide background: Within the Caucasian-associated ancestry cluster were more than 75% of the roughly 400 genotyped donors.

There are 18 residues in the CDR3. Germline assignment: CDR1 SGHRS and CDR2 YFSETQ. The V and J ends lost 0 bases and 0 bases, in that order; junction bases with no gene match: 11. The PCR made use of 60 Vbeta and 13 Jbeta primers. Clones were read by immunoSEQ multiplex PCR, and TCRdb kept only the in-frame ones, dropping some. The sample records about 140,000 clones, 80% to 85% being singletons. The receptor was isolated from a female donor in good health and CMV-seronegative. The chain couples TRBV5-1 to TRBJ1-2; TRBD1 aligns across 7 bases. Source material: PBMCs. The CDR3, as DNA: TGCGCCAGCAGCTTGGAGCAGGGGGAAAGTGCGGCTAACTATGGCTACACCTTC. Its protein product is CASSLEQGESAANYGYTF.